This T cell receptor beta chain appears in the sequencing data of a study of control samples from healthy donors and cancer patients. J was trimmed by 8 bases and V by 5 bases; bases with no gene match: 6. This CDR3 spans 13 amino acids. In germline, CDR1 is SGHNT, CDR2 YENEEA. This clone was counted between two and nine times. Repertoires were generated with immunoSEQ multiplex PCR, while TCRdb's copy carries only in-frame clones and drops some. The profile shows some 130,000 clones, about nine tenths of them singletons. This rearrangement joins TRBV11-3 to TRBJ1-5, with 7 bases that match TRBD1. The source is a man between 18 and 35 years old in good health. Sample: blood. CDR3 in DNA: TGTGCCAGCAGCCCTACCAGGGGGGAGCCCCAGCATTTT. It encodes CASSPTRGEPQHF.